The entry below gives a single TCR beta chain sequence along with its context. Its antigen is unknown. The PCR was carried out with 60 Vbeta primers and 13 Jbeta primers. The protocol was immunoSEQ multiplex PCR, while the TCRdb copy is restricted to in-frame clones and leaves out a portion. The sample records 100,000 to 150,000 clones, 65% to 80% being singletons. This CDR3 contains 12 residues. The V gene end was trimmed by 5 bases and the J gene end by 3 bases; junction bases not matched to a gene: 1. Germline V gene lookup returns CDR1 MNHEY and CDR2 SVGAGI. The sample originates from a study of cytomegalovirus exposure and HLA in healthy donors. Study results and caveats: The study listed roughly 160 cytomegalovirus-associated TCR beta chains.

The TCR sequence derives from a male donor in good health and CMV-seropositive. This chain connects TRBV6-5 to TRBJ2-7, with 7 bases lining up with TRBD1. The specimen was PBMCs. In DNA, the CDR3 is TGTGCCAGCAGTGGGGACAGCTACGAGCAGTACTTC. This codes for CASSGDSYEQYF.